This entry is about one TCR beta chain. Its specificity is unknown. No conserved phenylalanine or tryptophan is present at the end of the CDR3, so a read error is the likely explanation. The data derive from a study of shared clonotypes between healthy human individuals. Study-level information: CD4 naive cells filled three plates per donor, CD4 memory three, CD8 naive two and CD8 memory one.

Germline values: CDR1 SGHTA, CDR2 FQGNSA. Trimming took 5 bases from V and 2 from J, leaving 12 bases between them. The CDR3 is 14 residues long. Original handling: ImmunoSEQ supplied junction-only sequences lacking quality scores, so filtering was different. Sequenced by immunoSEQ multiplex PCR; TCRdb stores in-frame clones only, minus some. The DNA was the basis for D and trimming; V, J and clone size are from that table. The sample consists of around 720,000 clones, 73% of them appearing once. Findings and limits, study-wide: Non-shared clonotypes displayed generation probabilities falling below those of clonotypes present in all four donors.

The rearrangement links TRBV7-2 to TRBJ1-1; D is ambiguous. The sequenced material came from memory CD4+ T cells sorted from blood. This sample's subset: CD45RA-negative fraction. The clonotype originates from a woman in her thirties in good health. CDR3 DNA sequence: TGTGCCAGCAGCGAACACCGGCGAAACACTGAAGCTTTCCTT. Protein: CASSEHRRNTEAFL.